These T cell receptor beta chains were read from a single sample in a study of blood T cell repertoires in COVID-19. The assay was immunoSEQ multiplex PCR, and TCRdb's table has in-frame clones only and misses some. The sample holds roughly 250,000 clones; roughly 80% are singletons and the top ten take roughly 4.9%. What was sequenced was peripheral blood. These receptors were collected from a woman of 80 years or more with active or convalescent COVID-19. Each CDR3 is given with its conserved first and last residue. A D gene is named only where the DNA matches it firmly.

J: TRBJ1-1
V: TRBV13
D: TRBD1
CDR3: CASSLMLGQPNTEAFF

J: TRBJ2-3
V: TRBV10-3
D: TRBD1
CDR3: CAISDQGTGGTDTQYF

J: TRBJ1-5
V: TRBV5-1
D: -
CDR3: CASSPLPDSNQPQHF

J: TRBJ1-4
V: TRBV5-1
D: -
CDR3: CASSLAGEGGEKLFF

J: TRBJ2-5
V: TRBV7-9
D: -
CDR3: CASSLAVTRETQYF

J: TRBJ2-7
V: TRBV4-1
D: -
CDR3: CASSHQTAQYEQYF

J: TRBJ1-1
V: TRBV18
D: -
CDR3: CASSPAGANTEAFF

J: TRBJ1-1
V: TRBV14
D: -
CDR3: CASSLYGGRMNTEAFF

J: TRBJ1-2
V: TRBV18
D: TRBD1
CDR3: CASSARTGLRAF

J: TRBJ1-5
V: TRBV15
D: TRBD1
CDR3: CATRTGSNQPQHF

J: TRBJ2-7
V: TRBV29-1
D: TRBD1
CDR3: CSVDPGTGDRGQYF

J: TRBJ1-4
V: TRBV7-9
D: -
CDR3: CASSTTGRGDEKLFF

J: TRBJ1-2
V: TRBV6-5
D: TRBD1
CDR3: CASSYHTGVGGYTF

J: TRBJ1-1
V: TRBV28
D: TRBD1
CDR3: CASSYRGQAEAFF

J: TRBJ2-2
V: TRBV29-1
D: TRBD2
CDR3: CSAFGGGQRGGELFF

J: TRBJ2-5
V: TRBV2
D: TRBD1
CDR3: CASSAWGQGARETQYF

J: TRBJ1-5
V: TRBV4-1
D: TRBD1
CDR3: CASSQDLTGGMEPQHF

J: TRBJ1-5
V: TRBV29-1
D: -
CDR3: CSAPPHSNQPQHF

J: TRBJ1-1
V: TRBV5-1
D: -
CDR3: CASSSGTLENTEAFF

J: TRBJ2-7
V: TRBV28
D: -
CDR3: CASSLSVNRAYEQYF

J: TRBJ2-3
V: TRBV2
D: TRBD1
CDR3: CASGQGVDTQYF

J: TRBJ2-5
V: TRBV5-1
D: TRBD1
CDR3: CASSLSPYGQGAVGDRETQYF

J: TRBJ2-7
V: TRBV3-1/TRBV3-2
D: TRBD2
CDR3: CASSQDQGLAGGLMNF

J: TRBJ2-7
V: TRBV2
D: -
CDR3: CASSPHPDFEQYF

J: TRBJ1-1
V: TRBV9
D: -
CDR3: CASSVAGGAATEAFF

J: TRBJ2-2
V: TRBV3-1/TRBV3-2
D: -
CDR3: CASSQLQGTGELFF

J: TRBJ2-3
V: TRBV5-6
D: -
CDR3: CASSSKSTDTQYF

J: TRBJ2-1
V: TRBV11-2
D: -
CDR3: CASSIRRTRSYNEQFF

J: TRBJ2-3
V: TRBV3-1/TRBV3-2
D: -
CDR3: CASSLLHLQTGIPQDTQYF

J: TRBJ2-3
V: TRBV28
D: -
CDR3: CASSSPTATQYF

J: TRBJ2-7
V: TRBV6-5
D: TRBD2
CDR3: CASSQPTSGTYEQYF

J: TRBJ1-4
V: TRBV6-1
D: TRBD1
CDR3: CASSDLVRGQGKLFF

J: TRBJ2-7
V: TRBV6-5
D: TRBD1
CDR3: CASTGGQVRSYEQYF

J: TRBJ2-3
V: TRBV28
D: TRBD2
CDR3: CASAGTSGSTDTQYF

J: TRBJ1-3
V: TRBV5-1
D: -
CDR3: CASSSGSGNTIYF

J: TRBJ2-2
V: TRBV19
D: -
CDR3: CASRPLGADTGELFF

J: TRBJ1-5
V: TRBV28
D: TRBD1
CDR3: CASSFNRGVSQPQHF

J: TRBJ2-1
V: TRBV19
D: -
CDR3: CASSINFITRNNEQFF

J: TRBJ2-7
V: TRBV7-8
D: TRBD1
CDR3: CASSPSWGQNYEQYF

J: TRBJ1-1
V: TRBV19
D: -
CDR3: CASSTVGGGTHTEAFF

J: TRBJ1-1
V: TRBV5-1
D: -
CDR3: CASSLAGRGNTEAFF

J: TRBJ2-2
V: TRBV25-1
D: TRBD1
CDR3: CASSDRGQGTGELFF

J: TRBJ2-5
V: TRBV5-1
D: TRBD2
CDR3: CASSLIIAGKGQETQYF

J: TRBJ1-2
V: TRBV19
D: TRBD1
CDR3: CASSISRQGREGYTF

J: TRBJ2-1
V: TRBV2
D: TRBD2
CDR3: CASEREAPYNEQFF

J: TRBJ1-5
V: TRBV29-1
D: TRBD1
CDR3: CSVGAGTANQPQHF

J: TRBJ1-2
V: TRBV2
D: TRBD1
CDR3: CASSEAQDRGHGYTF

J: TRBJ2-2
V: TRBV5-1
D: -
CDR3: CASSFQWRTGELFF

J: TRBJ2-7
V: TRBV27
D: TRBD2
CDR3: CASSSRGLAGDLSYEQYF

J: TRBJ2-5
V: TRBV10-3
D: TRBD1
CDR3: CAIGTGGETQYF

J: TRBJ2-3
V: TRBV6-2/TRBV6-3
D: -
CDR3: CASSYSIGDLGPSSDTQYF

J: TRBJ1-1
V: TRBV2
D: TRBD1
CDR3: CASSEGQGVAFF

J: TRBJ1-1
V: TRBV6-5
D: -
CDR3: CASTLYSNTEAFF

J: TRBJ1-2
V: TRBV5-1
D: TRBD1
CDR3: CASSSGQYGYTF

J: TRBJ1-1
V: TRBV25-1
D: -
CDR3: CASSDFDAVNRGTEAFF